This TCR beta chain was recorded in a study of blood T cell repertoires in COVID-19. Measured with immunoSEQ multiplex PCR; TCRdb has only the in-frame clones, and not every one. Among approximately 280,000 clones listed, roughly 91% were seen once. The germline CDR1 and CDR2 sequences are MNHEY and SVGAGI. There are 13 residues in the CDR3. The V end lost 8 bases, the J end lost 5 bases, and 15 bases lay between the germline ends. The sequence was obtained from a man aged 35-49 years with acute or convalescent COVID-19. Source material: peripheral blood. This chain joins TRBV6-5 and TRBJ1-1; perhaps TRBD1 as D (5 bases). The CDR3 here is CASSRGGETEAFF. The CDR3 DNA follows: TGTGCCAGCTCCCGGGGGGGGGAGACTGAAGCTTTCTTT.